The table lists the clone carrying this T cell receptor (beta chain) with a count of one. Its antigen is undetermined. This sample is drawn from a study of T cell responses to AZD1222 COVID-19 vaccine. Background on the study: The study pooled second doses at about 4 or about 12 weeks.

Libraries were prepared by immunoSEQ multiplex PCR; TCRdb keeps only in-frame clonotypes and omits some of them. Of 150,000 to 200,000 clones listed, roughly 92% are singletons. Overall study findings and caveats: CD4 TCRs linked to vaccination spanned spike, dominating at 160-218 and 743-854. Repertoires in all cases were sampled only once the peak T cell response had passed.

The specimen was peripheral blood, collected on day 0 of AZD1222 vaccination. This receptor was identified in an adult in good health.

CDR3 protein: CASSVRGGDEQYF. The CDR3 bases are TGTGCCAGCAGCGTGCGTGGGGGCGACGAGCAGTACTTC. This rearrangement joins TRBV9 to TRBJ2-7; tentative D call: TRBD1 (6 bases). V lost 2 bases, J lost 5 bases, and 11 bases lay in between. Germline CDR1 is SGDLS and CDR2 is YYNGEE. The CDR3 has 13 amino acids.